This T cell receptor (beta chain) was identified during a study of blood T cell repertoires in COVID-19. The CDR3 is made up of 13 amino acids. From germline, CDR1 is ENHRY and CDR2 SYGVKD. V shed 7 bases and J shed 6 bases, with 15 bases lying between them. Assay used: immunoSEQ multiplex PCR; TCRdb lists only in-frame clones, some missing. This sample has around 140,000 clones; around 80% occur once, and the top ten carry nearly 15%. The sequence was obtained from a human donor with acute or convalescent COVID-19. The donor label of this sample is uncertain. The J gene is TRBJ1-2, the V gene TRBV10-3; D not resolved. The sequenced sample consisted of peripheral blood. CDR3 protein: CAITREGTDGYTF. The CDR3 bases are TGTGCCATCACTCGCGAGGGAACGGATGGCTACACCTTC.